This T cell receptor (beta chain) was obtained from a study of T cells expressing NK-cell markers. General study findings and limits: Researchers report these clonotypes also headed the CD3+CD56-NKG2C+ fraction in a handful of donors.

CDR1 is SGHTA, CDR2 FQGNSA, per germline. The CDR3 has 13 residues. TCRdb re-called the 5' RACE reads; one entry per CDR3 protein, DNA not given. With approximately 460,000 distinct CDR3 sequences in the sample, the ten largest clones hold 7.3%. As concerns this clonotype: As yet, its antigen is unknown.

The chain joins TRBV7-2 to TRBJ2-7. The sequencing sample was made of blood T cells: a sorted CD56 or NKG2C T cell subset, CD4+ or CD8+ T cells, or bulk PBMC T cells (not recorded which). The source of this sequence is a woman between 18 and 69 years old in good health. CDR3 sequence reads: CASSLQETYEQYF.